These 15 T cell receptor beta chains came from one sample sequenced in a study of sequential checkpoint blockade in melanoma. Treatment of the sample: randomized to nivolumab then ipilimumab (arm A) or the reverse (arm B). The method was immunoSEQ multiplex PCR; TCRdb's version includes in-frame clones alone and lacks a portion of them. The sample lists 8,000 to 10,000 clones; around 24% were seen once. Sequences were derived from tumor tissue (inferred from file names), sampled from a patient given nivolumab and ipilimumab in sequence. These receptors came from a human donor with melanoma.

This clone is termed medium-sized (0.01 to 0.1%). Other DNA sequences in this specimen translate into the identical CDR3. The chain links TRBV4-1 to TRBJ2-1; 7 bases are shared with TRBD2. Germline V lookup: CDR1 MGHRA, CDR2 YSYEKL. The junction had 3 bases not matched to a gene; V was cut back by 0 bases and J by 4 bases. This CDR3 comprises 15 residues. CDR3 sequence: CASSQDSSGYNEQFF. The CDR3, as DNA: TGCGCCAGCAGCCAAGATTCTAGCGGATACAATGAGCAGTTCTTC.

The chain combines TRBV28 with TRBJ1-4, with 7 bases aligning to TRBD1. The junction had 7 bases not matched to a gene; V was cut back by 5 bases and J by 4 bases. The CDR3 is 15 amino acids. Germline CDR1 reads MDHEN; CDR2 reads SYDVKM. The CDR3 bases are TGTGCCAGCAGTATTTACAGGGGATTTAATGAAAAACTGTTTTTT. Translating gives CASSIYRGFNEKLFF.

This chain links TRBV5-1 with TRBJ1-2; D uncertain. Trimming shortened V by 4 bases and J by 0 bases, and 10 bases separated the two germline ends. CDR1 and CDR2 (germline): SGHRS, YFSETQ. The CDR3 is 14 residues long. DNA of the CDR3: TGCGCCAGCAGCCGGGCGGAGGCTAACTATGGCTACACCTTC. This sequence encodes CASSRAEANYGYTF.

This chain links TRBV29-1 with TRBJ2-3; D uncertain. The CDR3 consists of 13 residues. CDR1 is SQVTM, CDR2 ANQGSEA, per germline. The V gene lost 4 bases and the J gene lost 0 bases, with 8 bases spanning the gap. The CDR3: CSVVAASTDTQYF. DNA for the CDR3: TGCAGCGTTGTCGCAGCTAGCACAGATACGCAGTATTTT.

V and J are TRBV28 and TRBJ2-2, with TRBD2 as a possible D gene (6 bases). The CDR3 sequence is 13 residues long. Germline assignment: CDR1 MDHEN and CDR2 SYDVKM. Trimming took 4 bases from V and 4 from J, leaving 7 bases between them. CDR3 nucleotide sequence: TGTGCCAGCAGTTACGGGGGCACCGGGGAGCTGTTTTTT. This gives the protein CASSYGGTGELFF.

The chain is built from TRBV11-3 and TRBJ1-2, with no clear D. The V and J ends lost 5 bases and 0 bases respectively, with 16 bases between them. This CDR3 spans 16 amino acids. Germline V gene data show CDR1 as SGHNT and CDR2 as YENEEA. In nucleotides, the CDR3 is TGTGCCAGCAGCCAAGTCCTGTCCGGGTCTAACTATGGCTACACCTTC. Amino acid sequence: CASSQVLSGSNYGYTF.

CDR3 in DNA: TGTGCCAGCAGCTTAGGAGAATGGAGCGGCCGGGTCCCCAATGAGCAGTTCTTC. It encodes CASSLGEWSGRVPNEQFF. The genes are TRBV11-3 and TRBJ2-1; perhaps TRBD2 as D (5 bases). The CDR3 has 18 amino acids. V lost 1 base, J lost 6 bases, and 22 bases lay in between. Germline CDR1 reads SGHNT; CDR2 reads YENEEA.

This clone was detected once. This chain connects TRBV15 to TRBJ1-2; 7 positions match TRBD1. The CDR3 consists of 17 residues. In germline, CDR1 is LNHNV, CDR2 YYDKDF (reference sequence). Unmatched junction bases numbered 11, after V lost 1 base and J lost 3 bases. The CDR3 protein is CATSRGFRTGGDYGYTF. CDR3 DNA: TGTGCCACCAGCAGAGGCTTTAGGACAGGAGGGGACTATGGCTACACCTTC.

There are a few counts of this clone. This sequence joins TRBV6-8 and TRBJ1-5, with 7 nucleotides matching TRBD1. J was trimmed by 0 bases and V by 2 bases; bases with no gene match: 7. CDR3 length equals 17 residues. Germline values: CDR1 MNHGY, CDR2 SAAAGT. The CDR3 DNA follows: TGTGCCAGCAGTTACCCCACGGGACAGTATAGCAATCAGCCCCAGCATTTT. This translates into CASSYPTGQYSNQPQHF.

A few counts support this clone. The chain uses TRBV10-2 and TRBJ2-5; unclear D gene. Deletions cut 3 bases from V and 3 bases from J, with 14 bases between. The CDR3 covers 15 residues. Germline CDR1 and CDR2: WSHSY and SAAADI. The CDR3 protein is CASSEPRLAEETQYF. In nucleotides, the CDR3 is TGCGCCAGCAGTGAACCCCGTTTAGCCGAAGAGACCCAGTACTTC.

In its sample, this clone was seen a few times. CDR3 sequence: CASSPGQRLNTEAFF. The CDR3 bases are TGTGCCAGCAGTCCCGGACAGCGCCTGAACACTGAAGCTTTCTTT. The chain uses TRBV11-3 and TRBJ1-1; TRBD1 is a possible D gene (6 bases). The germline V and J ends were trimmed by 6 bases and 0 bases, with 14 bases remaining between them. The germline V gene has CDR1 SGHNT and CDR2 YENEEA. The CDR3 consists of 15 residues.

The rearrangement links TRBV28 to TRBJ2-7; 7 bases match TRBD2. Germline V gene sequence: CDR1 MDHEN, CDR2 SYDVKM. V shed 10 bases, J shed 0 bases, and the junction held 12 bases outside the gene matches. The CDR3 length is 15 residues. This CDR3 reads CATSPSGSRSYEQYF. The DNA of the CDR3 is TGTGCCACAAGTCCTAGCGGCTCTCGCTCCTACGAGCAGTACTTC.

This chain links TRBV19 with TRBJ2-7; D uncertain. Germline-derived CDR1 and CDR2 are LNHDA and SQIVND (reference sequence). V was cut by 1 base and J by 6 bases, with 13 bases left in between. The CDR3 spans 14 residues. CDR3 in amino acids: CASSIGASTPEQYF. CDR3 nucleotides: TGTGCCAGTAGTATAGGGGCTTCTACCCCCGAGCAGTACTTC.

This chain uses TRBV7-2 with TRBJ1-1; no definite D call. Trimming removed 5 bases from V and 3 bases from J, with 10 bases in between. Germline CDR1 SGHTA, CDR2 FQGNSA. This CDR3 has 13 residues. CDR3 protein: CASSPDGDTEAFF. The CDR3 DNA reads TGTGCCAGCAGCCCCGACGGGGACACTGAAGCTTTCTTT.

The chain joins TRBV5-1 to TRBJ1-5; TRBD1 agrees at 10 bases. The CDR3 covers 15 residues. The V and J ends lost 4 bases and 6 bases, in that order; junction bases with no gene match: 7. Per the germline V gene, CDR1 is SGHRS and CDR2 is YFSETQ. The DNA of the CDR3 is TGCGCCAGCAGCCCGGACAGGGGGGATACTCAGCCCCAGCATTTT. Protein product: CASSPDRGDTQPQHF.